The rows below give T cell receptor beta chains drawn from one sample of a study of control samples from healthy donors and cancer patients. Only in-frame clones appear in the TCRdb table, and some are missing; sequencing was by immunoSEQ multiplex PCR. The table records 130,000 or so clones, roughly 90% of them present only once. The specimen sequenced was blood. The source is a woman between 45 and 60 years old in good health. Both conserved end residues are part of each CDR3. Fields, in order: CDR3 protein, CDR3 DNA, clone size, J gene, D gene, V gene. D genes are given only for firm matches. Only some rows state a clone size, as once, few, many or a class for expanded clones.

CDR3: CATKEVSSGEQYF; DNA: TGTGCCACCAAGGAGGTGTCTAGCGGGGAGCAGTACTTC; size: few; J: TRBJ2-7; D: TRBD2; V: TRBV2
CDR3: CASSLDQDREAFF; DNA: TGCGCCAGCAGCTTGGACCAGGACCGAGAAGCTTTCTTT; size: -; J: TRBJ1-1; D: -; V: TRBV5-1
CDR3: CSVAGGTGGYEQYF; DNA: TGCAGCGTTGCCGGCGGGACAGGGGGCTACGAGCAGTACTTC; size: -; J: TRBJ2-7; D: TRBD1; V: TRBV29-1
CDR3: CASSSGTEYNEQFF; DNA: TGTGCCAGCTCATCCGGGACAGAGTACAATGAGCAGTTCTTC; size: -; J: TRBJ2-1; D: TRBD1; V: TRBV18
CDR3: CASSERAPAEAFF; DNA: TGTGCCAGCAGTGAACGAGCGCCAGCTGAAGCTTTCTTT; size: -; J: TRBJ1-1; D: -; V: TRBV25-1
CDR3: CASRPLSWTMNTEAFF; DNA: TGTGCCAGCAGGCCATTATCTTGGACCATGAACACTGAAGCTTTCTTT; size: -; J: TRBJ1-1; D: -; V: TRBV28
CDR3: CASSRLGRPSNEKLFF; DNA: TGTGCCAGCTCACGACTCGGACGCCCGAGTAATGAAAAACTGTTTTTT; size: few; J: TRBJ1-4; D: -; V: TRBV18
CDR3: CASSLQSSGANVLTF; DNA: TGTGCCAGCAGTTTACAGAGCTCTGGGGCCAACGTCCTGACTTTC; size: -; J: TRBJ2-6; D: -; V: TRBV6-5
CDR3: CASSRAGTLSGEAFF; DNA: TGTGCCAGCAGCCGAGCAGGAACCCTCTCGGGTGAAGCTTTCTTT; size: -; J: TRBJ1-1; D: -; V: TRBV28
CDR3: CASSYRTGGSYNEQFF; DNA: TGCGCCAGCAGCTACCGGACAGGGGGATCCTACAATGAGCAGTTCTTC; size: -; J: TRBJ2-1; D: TRBD1; V: TRBV10-1
CDR3: CASSHGNQPQHF; DNA: TGTGCCAGCAGCCACGGGAACCAGCCCCAGCATTTT; size: -; J: TRBJ1-5; D: -; V: TRBV7-9